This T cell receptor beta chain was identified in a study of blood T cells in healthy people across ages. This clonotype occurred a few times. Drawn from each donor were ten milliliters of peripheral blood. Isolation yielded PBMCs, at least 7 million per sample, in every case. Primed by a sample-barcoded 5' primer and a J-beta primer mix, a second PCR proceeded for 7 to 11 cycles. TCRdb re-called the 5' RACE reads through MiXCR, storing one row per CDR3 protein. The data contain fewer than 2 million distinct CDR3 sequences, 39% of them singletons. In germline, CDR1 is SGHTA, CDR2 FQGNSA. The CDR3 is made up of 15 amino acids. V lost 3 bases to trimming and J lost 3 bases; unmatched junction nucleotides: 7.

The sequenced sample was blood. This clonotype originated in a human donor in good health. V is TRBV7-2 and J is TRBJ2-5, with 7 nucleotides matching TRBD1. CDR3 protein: CASSFDRVTKETQYF. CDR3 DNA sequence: TGTGCCAGCAGCTTCGACAGGGTAACTAAAGAGACCCAGTACTTC.